This entry features one T cell receptor (beta chain) sequence. The clone's antigen remains unknown. Base qualities are missing; no much larger clone stands one base away. These data originate in a study of cytomegalovirus exposure and HLA in healthy donors (TCRdb year 2017). For the wider study: An earlier analysis of approximately 590 of the donors reported more than 250 Gb of sequence data and 100 million to 130 million unique TCR beta sequences from roughly 200 million T cells. An early release covering roughly 600 HLA-typed donors comprised about 290 gigabases of sequencing data and around 86 million unique TCR sequences. Of the roughly 400 genotyped donors, over 80% were placed in the genetic ancestry cluster associated with self-reported Caucasian donors. The study was designed to test whether signatures of past pathogen exposure could be identified by cataloging public T cell receptors. The T cell repertoires of some 700 subjects were profiled by immunosequencing and related to cytomegalovirus serostatus. In addition to the first cohort of 666 subjects, a separate validation cohort of approximately 130 different subjects was used. The study combined high-throughput TCR immunosequencing, statistical association of individual TCRs with disease status, and machine learning to predict cytomegalovirus infection status. In a later analysis, previously published TCR beta repertoires from 666 donors were re-analyzed and high-resolution HLA genotyping was added so that TCR occurrence patterns could be studied. Rather than using new phenotypic data, the later analysis identified candidate immune exposures from TCR beta sequences and from how often those sequences occurred across donors. An earlier analysis of about 620 of the donors applied high-throughput TCR beta sequencing to assess whether each TCR beta V gene segment acted as functional or pseudogenic. Donor age, sex, ethnicity and CMV serostatus were compiled together with the repertoire data. A later genetic analysis used genome-wide SNP genotypes for about three fifths of the roughly 700 donors, treating that subset as a discovery cohort. All discovery cohort repertoires had been generated on a single sequencing platform. Both class I and class II loci were covered by HLA typing, at four-digit resolution. Typing coverage differed by locus: A, B, C, DRB1 and DQB1 were typed in about 620-630 donors, DQA1 in 500 to 550, DPA1 in approximately 610, and DPB1 in approximately 450. Five DR-DQ haplotypes were handled as single units for association and clustering because linkage in the cohort was strong. Across about 370 genotyped donors of the cohort, an average of 235,054 unique TCR beta nucleotide sequences per donor were sequenced, and 15% to 20% of those sequences were non-productive.

The cohort was made up of 500 to 800 healthy bone marrow donors. Cohort members were all nominally healthy when sampled, although unrecorded immune exposures were likely present. The donor was CMV seronegative and was included in the group of 352 seronegative cohort members. A peripheral blood sample was collected from each donor, and TCR beta sequencing was performed on peripheral blood mononuclear cells. Genomic DNA extraction from the blood cell samples was performed with the Qiagen DNeasy Blood Extraction Kit. The library was built by means of the immunoSEQ multiplex PCR assay. For the multiplex PCR, a mixture combining 60 forward primers for TCR Vbeta segments and 13 reverse primers for TCR Jbeta segments was used. The CDR3 region of rearranged TCR beta genes was amplified from genomic DNA with a multiplex PCR assay. On the Illumina HiSeq System, the amplified TCR beta libraries were sequenced as 87-base-pair reads. As for the authors' bioinformatics: A later analysis tallied tens of millions of unique TCR beta chains across the 666 repertoires, and some 12 million of those chains were shared by two or more donors. Raw reads were error-corrected and collapsed into unique sequences by a nearest-neighbor algorithm in which closely related sequences were merged to remove PCR and sequencing errors. To assign V, D and J gene segments, CDR3 sequences were aligned to IMGT reference sequences. For a sequence to be retained, at least a six-nucleotide match to both a V gene segment and a J gene segment was required. A rearrangement was called productive if the CDR3 had no stop codons and remained in frame with V and J, and every other rearrangement was called non-productive. CDR3 was defined according to IMGT convention as the region running from the second conserved V-encoded cysteine to the conserved J-encoded phenylalanine. The earlier analysis of some 550 of the donors excluded any sequence lacking an unambiguous match to a single V gene segment. An earlier analysis of approximately 590 of the donors called V segments functional above 56.7% productive rearrangements and segregating when the between-donor standard deviation exceeded 5%. A statistical classification framework was built for diagnosing cytomegalovirus status from the catalog of TCR beta chain sequences. A later analysis assigned V and J genes by comparing TCR nucleotide sequences with IMGT/GENE-DB human TR gene sequences. The TCRdist pipeline was used in a later analysis to assign CDR3 sequences and most-parsimonious VDJ recombination scenarios. In a later analysis, each TCR beta chain was defined by its CDR3 amino acid sequence together with its V-gene family, and reads without a unique V-gene family were excluded. To address suspected cross-contamination and a sequencing artifact, a later analysis removed 592 highly shared, low-generation-probability nucleotide sequences. For each public chain, a later analysis derived a clonal expansion index from normalized ranks of inferred template counts within each repertoire. In a later analysis, generation probabilities were computed with a VDJ recombination model fitted to out-of-frame rearrangements, and the resulting probabilities were checked against IGoR. Hypergeometric tests were used in a later analysis to score TCR-TCR, TCR-HLA and TCR-CMV co-occurrence, with a repertoire-size bias correction applied to the TCR pairs. A later analysis estimated false discovery rates by permuting HLA or CMV assignments 20 times. In a later analysis, co-occurring TCRs were grouped with DBSCAN, and TCRdist sequence similarity was added when clustering was performed within HLA-allele-positive subsets. For co-occurrence clustering, repertoires with fewer than 30,000 or more than 120,000 public chains were excluded, along with a handful of repertoires with anomalous nucleotide sharing. TCRdb took over this immuneACCESS table, retaining in-frame rearrangements with V and J assigned. Such tables are incomplete; in checked studies, under half of the missing clones stem from an unresolved V gene, and the remainder is unexplained. The V and J calls and the clone size are those of that table, but D and trimming were determined from the DNA. The sample has about 230,000 clones on record, roughly 91% of them singletons. The ten largest clones take up 0.9% to 1.1% of the sample.

The paper's findings and limits, for the study overall: Over 15 rarely observed V segments, including chromosome 9 orphons, were excluded from the earlier analysis of approximately 500 of the donors because counts were too low. Because HLA typing was missing for some donors at each locus, association tests included only the typed subset. In this cohort, only TCR beta chains were sequenced, and detectable features were limited by the absence of alpha or paired-chain data. Most CMV-associated TCR beta chains appeared to be HLA-restricted in a later analysis, and the HLA associations seemed to be driven largely by CMV exposure. In a later genetic analysis, fewer N-insertions in productive TCRs were reported among donors in an Asian-associated ancestry cluster than the roughly 700-donor mean. Strong co-occurrence of HLA alleles, especially DR and DQ, made assigning TCR associations to individual alleles difficult. The only immune exposure information available for the cohort was CMV serostatus. In vitro tests confirmed that three of the cytomegalovirus-associated TCR beta chains recognize cytomegalovirus antigens. A group of highly shared sequence variants was considered likely to be a technical artifact of the sequencing pipeline. Broadly in line with IMGT annotations, most TCR beta V segments showed up in productive rearrangements about 87% or about 30% of the time in an earlier analysis of under 700 of the donors. It was suggested by the authors that the approach could potentially be generalized to other disease states and immunological phenotypes. Correlated functional status among segregating V segments might be attributable to linkage disequilibrium, but an unknown experimental factor could not be ruled out. In a later analysis, 16,951 TCR beta sequences were associated with specific HLA alleles at a false discovery rate of 0.05. In a later analysis, TCR association rates were found to vary across HLA loci, with the most associated TCRs seen for DRB1 alleles and the fewest for HLA-C alleles. Cytomegalovirus status was reported to be diagnosed by the classifier with high specificity and sensitivity in both the original and validation cohorts. The presence/absence analyses assumed that sequencing depth was roughly uniform across donors, and that assumption may not be true. Several of the top co-occurrence clusters appeared to be linked to parvovirus B19, influenza, CMV and Epstein-Barr virus, according to a later analysis. In the study, 150 to 200 TCR beta chains were listed as associated with cytomegalovirus. A further reported finding was that TCR beta sequences accurately predicted the HLA-A and HLA-B alleles for most subjects in the first cohort. In a later analysis, HLA-associated TCR beta chains were found to be more clonally expanded and to have lower generation probabilities than equally common non-associated chains. In a later genetic analysis, a missense DCLRE1C variant was associated with V-gene and J-gene trimming of TCR beta chains, and the association was replicated in an independent cohort. Most TCR sequences were observed very rarely across donors, whereas some public TCRs were present in many individuals.

This sequence originates from a woman aged 18 to 35 in good health and CMV-seronegative. Specimen: PBMCs.

For the CDR3, the sequence is CASSLESNPPPEQYF. The sequenced DNA is TGCGCCAGCAGCTTAGAATCTAATCCCCCCCCCGAGCAGTACTTC. The chain links TRBV5-1 with TRBJ2-7; the D gene cannot be named for sure. The germline ends are 18 bases apart after V is trimmed by 2 bases and J by 6 bases. Reading the germline V gene gives CDR1 SGHRS and CDR2 YFSETQ. The CDR3 runs 15 amino acids, cysteine and phenylalanine included. The entry retains the CDR3 DNA only, 45 bases that are in frame from base 1.